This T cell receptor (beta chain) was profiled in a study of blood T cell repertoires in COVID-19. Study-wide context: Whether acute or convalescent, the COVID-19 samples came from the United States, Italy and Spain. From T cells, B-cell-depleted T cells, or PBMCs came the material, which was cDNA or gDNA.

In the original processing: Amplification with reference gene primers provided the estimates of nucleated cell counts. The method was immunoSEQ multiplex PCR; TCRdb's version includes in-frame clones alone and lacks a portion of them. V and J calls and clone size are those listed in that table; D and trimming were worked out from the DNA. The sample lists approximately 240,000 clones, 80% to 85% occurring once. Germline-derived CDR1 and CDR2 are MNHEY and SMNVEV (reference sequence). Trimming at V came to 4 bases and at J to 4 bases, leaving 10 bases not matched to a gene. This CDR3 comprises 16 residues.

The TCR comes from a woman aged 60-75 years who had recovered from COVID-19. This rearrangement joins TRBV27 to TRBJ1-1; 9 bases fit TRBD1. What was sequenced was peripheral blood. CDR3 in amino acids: CASSSGTGRGRTEAFF. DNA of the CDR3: TGTGCCAGCAGTTCCGGGACAGGGCGGGGCCGCACTGAAGCTTTCTTT.